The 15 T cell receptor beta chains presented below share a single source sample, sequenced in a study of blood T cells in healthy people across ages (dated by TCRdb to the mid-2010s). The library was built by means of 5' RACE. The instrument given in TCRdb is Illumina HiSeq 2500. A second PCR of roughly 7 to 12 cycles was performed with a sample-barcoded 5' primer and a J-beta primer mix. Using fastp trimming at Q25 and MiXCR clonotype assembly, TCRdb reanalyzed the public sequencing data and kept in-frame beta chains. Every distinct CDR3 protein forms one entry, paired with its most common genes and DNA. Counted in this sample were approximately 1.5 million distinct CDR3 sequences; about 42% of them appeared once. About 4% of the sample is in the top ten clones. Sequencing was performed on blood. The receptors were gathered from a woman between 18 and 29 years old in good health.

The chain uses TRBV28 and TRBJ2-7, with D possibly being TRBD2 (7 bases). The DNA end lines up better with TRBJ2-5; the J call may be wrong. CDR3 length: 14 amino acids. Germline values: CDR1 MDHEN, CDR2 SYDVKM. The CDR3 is CASRPTGGAETQYF. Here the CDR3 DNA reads TGTGCCAGCAGACCCACTGGGGGGGCTGAGACCCAGTACTTC.

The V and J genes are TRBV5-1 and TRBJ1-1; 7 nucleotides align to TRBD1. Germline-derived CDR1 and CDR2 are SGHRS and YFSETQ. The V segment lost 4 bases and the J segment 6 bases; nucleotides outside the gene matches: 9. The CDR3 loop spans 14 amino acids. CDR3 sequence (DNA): TGCGCCAGCAGCCTCGGGACAGCTTCCGCTGAAGCTTTCTTT. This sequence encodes CASSLGTASAEAFF.

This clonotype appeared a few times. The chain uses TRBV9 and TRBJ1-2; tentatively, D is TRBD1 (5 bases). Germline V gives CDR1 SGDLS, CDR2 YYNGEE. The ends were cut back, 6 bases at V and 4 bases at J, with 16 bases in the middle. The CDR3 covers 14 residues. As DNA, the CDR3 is TGTGCCAGCAACCGGGCGGGACTTCTCTATGGCTACACCTTC. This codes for CASNRAGLLYGYTF.

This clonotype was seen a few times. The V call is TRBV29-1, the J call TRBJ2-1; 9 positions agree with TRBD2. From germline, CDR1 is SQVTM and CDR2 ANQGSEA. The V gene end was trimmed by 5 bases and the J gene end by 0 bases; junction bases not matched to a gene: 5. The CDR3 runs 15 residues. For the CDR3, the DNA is TGCAGCGTTCTACTAGCGGGTAGCTCCTACAATGAGCAGTTCTTC. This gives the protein CSVLLAGSSYNEQFF.

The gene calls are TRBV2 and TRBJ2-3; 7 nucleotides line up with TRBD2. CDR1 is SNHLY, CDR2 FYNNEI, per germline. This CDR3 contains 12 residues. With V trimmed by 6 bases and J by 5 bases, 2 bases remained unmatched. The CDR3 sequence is CASRREGDTQYF. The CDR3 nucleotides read TGTGCCAGCAGGAGGGAGGGAGATACGCAGTATTTT.

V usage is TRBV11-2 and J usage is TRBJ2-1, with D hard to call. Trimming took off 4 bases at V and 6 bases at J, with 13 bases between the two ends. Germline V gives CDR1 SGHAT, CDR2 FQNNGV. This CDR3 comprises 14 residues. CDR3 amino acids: CASSSAPAGNEQFF. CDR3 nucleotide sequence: TGTGCCAGCAGCTCGGCCCCTGCCGGCAATGAGCAGTTCTTC.

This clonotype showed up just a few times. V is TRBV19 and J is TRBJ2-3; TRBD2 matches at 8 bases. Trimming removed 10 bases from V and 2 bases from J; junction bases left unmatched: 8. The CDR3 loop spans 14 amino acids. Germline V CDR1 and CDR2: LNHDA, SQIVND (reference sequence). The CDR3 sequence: CATQRGPFTDTQYF. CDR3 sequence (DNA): TGTGCCACCCAGCGGGGGCCGTTCACAGATACGCAGTATTTT.

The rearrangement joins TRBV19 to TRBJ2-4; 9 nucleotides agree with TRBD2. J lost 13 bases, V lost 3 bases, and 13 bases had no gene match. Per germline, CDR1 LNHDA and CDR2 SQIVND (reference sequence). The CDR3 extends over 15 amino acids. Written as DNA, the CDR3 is TGTGCCAGTAGTATGGGACTAGCTTCCTACAATGAGCAGTACTTC. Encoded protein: CASSMGLASYNEQYF.

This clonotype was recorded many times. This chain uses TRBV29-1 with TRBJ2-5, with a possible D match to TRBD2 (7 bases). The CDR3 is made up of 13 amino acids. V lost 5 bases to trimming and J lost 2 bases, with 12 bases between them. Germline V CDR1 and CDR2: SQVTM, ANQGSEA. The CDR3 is CSVRRGAQETQYF. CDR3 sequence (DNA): TGCAGCGTTCGCCGGGGGGCACAAGAGACCCAGTACTTC.

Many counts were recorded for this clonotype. The CDR3 is CASSLQGGNYGYTF. CDR3 nucleotides: TGTGCCAGCAGTCTACAGGGTGGGAACTATGGCTACACCTTC. This sequence joins TRBV27 and TRBJ1-2, with a possible D match to TRBD1 (6 bases). Per germline, CDR1 MNHEY and CDR2 SMNVEV (reference sequence). V was pared by 5 bases and J by 2 bases, with 12 bases between. This CDR3 has 14 residues.

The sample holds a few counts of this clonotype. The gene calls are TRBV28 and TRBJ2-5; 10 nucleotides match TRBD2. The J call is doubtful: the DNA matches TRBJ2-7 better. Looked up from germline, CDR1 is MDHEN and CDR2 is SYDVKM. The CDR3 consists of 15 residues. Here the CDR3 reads CASTKYLAGAYEQYF. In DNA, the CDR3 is TGTGCCAGCACCAAATATCTAGCGGGGGCCTACGAGCAGTACTTC.

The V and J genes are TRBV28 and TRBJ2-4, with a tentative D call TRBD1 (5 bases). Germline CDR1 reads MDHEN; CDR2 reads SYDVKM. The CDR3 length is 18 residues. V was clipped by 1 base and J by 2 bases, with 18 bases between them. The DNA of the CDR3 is TGTGCCAGCAGTTTATTGCCCCAGGGCGGCTGGCCCAAAAACATTCAGTACTTC. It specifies CASSLLPQGGWPKNIQYF. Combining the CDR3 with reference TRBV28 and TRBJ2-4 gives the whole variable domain DVKVTQSSRYLVKRTGEKVFLECVQDMDHENMFWYRQDPGLGLRLIYFSYDVKMKEKGDIPEGYSVSREKKERFSLILESASTNQTSMYLCASSLLPQGGWPKNIQYFGAGTRLSVL.

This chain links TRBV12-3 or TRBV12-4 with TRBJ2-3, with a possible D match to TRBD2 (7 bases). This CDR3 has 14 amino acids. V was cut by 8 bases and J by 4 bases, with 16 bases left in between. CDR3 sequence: CASVRGGAADTQYF. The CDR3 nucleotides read TGTGCCAGCGTGAGAGGGGGGGCAGCAGATACGCAGTATTTT.

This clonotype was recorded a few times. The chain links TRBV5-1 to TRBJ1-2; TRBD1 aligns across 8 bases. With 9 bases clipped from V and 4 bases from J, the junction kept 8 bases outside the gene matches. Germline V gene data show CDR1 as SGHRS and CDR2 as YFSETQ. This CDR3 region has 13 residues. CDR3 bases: TGCGCCACCCAGACAGGGGACGGCTATGGCTACACCTTC. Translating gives CATQTGDGYGYTF.

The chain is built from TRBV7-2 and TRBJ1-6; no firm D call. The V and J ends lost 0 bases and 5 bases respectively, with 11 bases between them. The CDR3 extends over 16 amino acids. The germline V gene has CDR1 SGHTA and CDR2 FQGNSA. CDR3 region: CASSLASGRNNSPLHF. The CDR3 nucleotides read TGTGCCAGCAGCTTAGCGTCCGGGCGAAATAATTCACCCCTCCACTTT.